The 14 T cell receptor beta chains listed next were all sequenced from one sample in a study of CXCR3-negative and CXCR3-positive naive CD8 T cells. General study results and limits: CXCR3-positive naive cells carried more hydrophobic TRB CDR3s than CXCR3-negative ones.

These receptors have no known antigen. UMI-labeled 5' RACE yielded the TRB cDNA libraries. TCRdb reprocessed the 5' RACE reads and keeps a single row for each CDR3 protein, giving no DNA. The sample totals 85,000 to 120,000 distinct CDR3 sequences. Sequencing was done on a sample of naive CXCR3+ CD8+ T cells from blood. Regarding subset: CD45RO-CCR7+CD27+CD95- naive CD8+ T cells expressing CXCR3 (TNR3+). These receptors were obtained from a human donor in good health. Some clones in this sample may be carry-over from other donors' samples.

V gene TRBV28 combines with J gene TRBJ2-4; the D gene TCRdb calls, TRBD1, cannot be checked with no DNA. The CDR3 is made up of 15 amino acids. Germline CDR1 reads MDHEN; CDR2 reads SYDVKM. Here the CDR3 reads CASSFRGPQSNIQYF.

J is TRBJ2-5 and V is TRBV30. Germline values: CDR1 GTSNPN, CDR2 SVGIG (reference sequence). The CDR3 is 13 residues long. This chain's CDR3 is CAWSVEFQETQYF.

The CDR3 protein is CAISEPRGARRNEQFF. The rearrangement uses TRBV10-3 and TRBJ2-1; the TCRdb D gene call, TRBD2, has no DNA to confirm it. The CDR3 has 16 residues. The V gene's germline CDR1 is ENHRY and CDR2 SYGVKD.

The V gene is TRBV28, the J gene TRBJ2-1; TCRdb's assignment of TRBD1 cannot be checked, as there is no DNA. This CDR3 comprises 15 residues. Per germline, CDR1 MDHEN and CDR2 SYDVKM. The CDR3 sequence is CASSFRVFTYNEQFF.

This rearrangement joins TRBV20-1 to TRBJ2-7; the D call from TCRdb, TRBD1, cannot be confirmed without DNA. The CDR3 runs to 15 residues. Germline assignment: CDR1 DFQATT and CDR2 SNEGSKA (reference sequence). CDR3 in amino acids: CSARGLSSGGNEQYF.

The chain joins TRBV5-6 to TRBJ2-5. Germline values: CDR1 SGHDT, CDR2 YYEEEE. The CDR3 is made up of 13 amino acids. This chain's CDR3 is CASNGGDQETQYF. The entire variable domain, with the rest obtained from reference TRBV5-6 and TRBJ2-5, is as follows: DAGVTQSPTHLIKTRGQQVTLRCSPKSGHDTVSWYQQALGQGPQFIFQYYEEEERQRGNFPDRFSGHQFPNYSSELNVNALLLGDSALYLCASNGGDQETQYFGPGTRLLVL.

The rearrangement uses TRBV12-3 or TRBV12-4 and TRBJ2-1. This CDR3 has 13 residues. CDR3 loop: CASSSVSYNEQFF.

This chain's CDR3 is CASSIPRETQYF. The chain employs TRBV12-3 or TRBV12-4 and TRBJ2-5. CDR3 length: 12 residues.

The genes are TRBV5-6 and TRBJ2-7; TCRdb returns TRBD1, unconfirmable since there is no DNA. This CDR3 has 14 residues. Germline CDR1 reads SGHDT; CDR2 reads YYEEEE. CDR3 in amino acids: CASSLARHSYEQYF.

The chain recombines TRBV29-1 with TRBJ2-1; TCRdb returns TRBD2, unconfirmable since there is no DNA. CDR3 length: 11 amino acids. Germline V gene lookup returns CDR1 SQVTM and CDR2 ANQGSEA. CDR3 residues: CSGGPGDEQFF.

This chain connects TRBV6-6 to TRBJ1-2. This CDR3 is built from 15 residues. Germline V gives CDR1 MNHNY, CDR2 SVGAGI (reference sequence). The CDR3 spells CASSYSEGSDYGYTF.

This chain links TRBV7-3 with TRBJ2-1; TCRdb indicates TRBD1, and absent DNA this call remains unverified. The CDR3 is 17 amino acids. Germline V gene sequence: CDR1 SGHTA, CDR2 FQGTGA. The CDR3 sequence is CASSRVPGGKSTNEQFF.

CDR3 region: CASSLSYSTEAFF. J is TRBJ1-1 and V is TRBV5-5. The germline gives CDR1 SGHKS, CDR2 YYEKEE (reference sequence). The CDR3 extends over 13 amino acids.

This sequence joins TRBV12-3 or TRBV12-4 and TRBJ1-1; TCRdb calls TRBD1, which cannot be checked without DNA. CDR3 size: 16 residues. CDR3 amino acids: CASSSSGTGGYTEAFF.